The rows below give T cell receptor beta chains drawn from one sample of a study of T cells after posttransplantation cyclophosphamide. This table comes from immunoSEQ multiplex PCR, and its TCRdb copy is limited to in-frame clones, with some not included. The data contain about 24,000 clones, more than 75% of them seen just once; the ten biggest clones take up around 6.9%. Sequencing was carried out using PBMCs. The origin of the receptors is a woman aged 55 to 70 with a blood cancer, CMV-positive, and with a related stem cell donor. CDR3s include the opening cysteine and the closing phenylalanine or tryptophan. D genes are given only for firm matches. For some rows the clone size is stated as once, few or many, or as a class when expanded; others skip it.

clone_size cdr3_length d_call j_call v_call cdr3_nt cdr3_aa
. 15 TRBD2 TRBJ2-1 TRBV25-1 TGTGCCAGCAGTGACACGCTAGCGGGATGGGATGAGCAGTTCTTC CASSDTLAGWDEQFF
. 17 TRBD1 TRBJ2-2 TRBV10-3 TGTGCCATCAGAAGGGACAGAGTTGGGACGAACACCGGGGAGCTGTTTTTT CAIRRDRVGTNTGELFF
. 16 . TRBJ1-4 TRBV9 TGTGCCAGCAGCCCCTCGTCTGGGGCCTTTAATGAAAAACTGTTTTTT CASSPSSGAFNEKLFF
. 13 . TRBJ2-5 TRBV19 TGTGCCAGTAGTATAGGCCTAGAAGAGACCCAGTACTTC CASSIGLEETQYF
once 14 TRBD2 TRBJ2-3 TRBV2 TGTGCCAGCAGTCTAGCGGCCCTCAGAGATACGCAGTATTTT CASSLAALRDTQYF
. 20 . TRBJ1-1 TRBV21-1 TGTGCCAGCACAACTCTAACGGGAGGACCGGAATTACAGGTGAACACTGAAGCTTTCTTT CASTTLTGGPELQVNTEAFF
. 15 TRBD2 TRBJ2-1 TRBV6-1 TGTGCCAGCAGCTTAACTAGCGGATCCTACAATGAGCAGTTCTTC CASSLTSGSYNEQFF
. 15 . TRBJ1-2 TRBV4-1 TGCGCCAGCAGCCAAGATCGACGGGGGAACTATGGCTACACCTTC CASSQDRRGNYGYTF
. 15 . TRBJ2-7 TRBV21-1 TGTGCCAGCGTCTGGGGCGGGAGGAGCTCCTACGAGCAGTACTTC CASVWGGRSSYEQYF
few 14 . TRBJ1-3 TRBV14 TGTGCCAGCAGCCAAATCAGCTCTGGAAACACCATATATTTT CASSQISSGNTIYF
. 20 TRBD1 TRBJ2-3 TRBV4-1 TGCGCCAGCAGCCAAGAGAAGGGGTTTGTAGGACAGGGGGCATCAGATACGCAGTATTTT CASSQEKGFVGQGASDTQYF
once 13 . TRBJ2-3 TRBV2 TGTGCCAGCAGTGAATCGGTCAAAGATACGCAGTATTTT CASSESVKDTQYF
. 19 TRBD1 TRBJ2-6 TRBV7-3 TGTGCCAGCAGCTTAAATCCTACAGGGGGCATGTCTGGGGCCAACGTCCTGACTTTC CASSLNPTGGMSGANVLTF
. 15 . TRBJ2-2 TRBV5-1 TGCGCCAGCAGCCCGGGTAGTACGGTCACCGGGGAGCTGTTTTTT CASSPGSTVTGELFF
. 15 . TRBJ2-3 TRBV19 TGTGCCAGTAGTCCGGGGACATCTTTCACAGATACGCAGTATTTT CASSPGTSFTDTQYF
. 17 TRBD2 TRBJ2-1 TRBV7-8 TGTGCCAGCAGCCCACCCTTGCGACTAGCGCACGGGAATGAGCAGTTCTTC CASSPPLRLAHGNEQFF
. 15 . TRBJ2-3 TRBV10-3 TGTGCCATCAGTAAAGGGGACACGCTCACAGATACGCAGTATTTT CAISKGDTLTDTQYF
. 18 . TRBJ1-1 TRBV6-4 TGTGCCAGCAGAGAGGAGAAGGGCAGGGGTGGGATGAACACTGAAGCTTTCTTT CASREEKGRGGMNTEAFF
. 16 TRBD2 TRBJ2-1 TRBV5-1 TGCGCCAGCAGCTTCCCTAGCGGGCGATCCTACAATGAGCAGTTCTTC CASSFPSGRSYNEQFF
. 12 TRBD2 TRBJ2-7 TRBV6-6 TGTGCCAGCCGGGACTATCGGTACGAGCAGTACTTC CASRDYRYEQYF
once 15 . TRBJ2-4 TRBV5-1 TGCGCCAGCAGCTTGTCTGGAGGCCCCGGGAACATTCAGTACTTC CASSLSGGPGNIQYF
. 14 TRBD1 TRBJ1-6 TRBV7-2 TGTGCCAGCAGCCCCAGGGGGTCCGTTTCACCCCTCCACTTT CASSPRGSVSPLHF
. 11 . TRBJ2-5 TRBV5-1 TGCGCCAGCAGCCCCGGGGAGACCCAGTACTTC CASSPGETQYF
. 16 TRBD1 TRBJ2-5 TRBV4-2 TGTGCCAGCAGCCAGGTTCCGGGACAGGGAGCAGAGACCCAGTACTTC CASSQVPGQGAETQYF
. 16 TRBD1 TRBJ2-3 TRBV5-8 TGTGCCAGCAGCTTCCGGGACAGGGCGAGGGCAGATACGCAGTATTTT CASSFRDRARADTQYF
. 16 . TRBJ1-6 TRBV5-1 TGCGCCAGCAGCTATCTCGGGACAACGGATAATTCACCCCTCCACTTT CASSYLGTTDNSPLHF
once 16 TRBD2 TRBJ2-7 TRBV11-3 TGTGCCAGCAGCCCGAGGACTAGCGGGAGGGACCACGAGCAGTACTTC CASSPRTSGRDHEQYF
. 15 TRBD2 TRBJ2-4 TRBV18 TGTGCCAGCTCCAACGGGCTAGCGGCGTTAAACATTCAGTACTTC CASSNGLAALNIQYF
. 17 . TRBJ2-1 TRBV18 TGTGCCAGCTCACTATCTTCGGTGAGGCGGGATGACAATGAGCAGTTCTTC CASSLSSVRRDDNEQFF
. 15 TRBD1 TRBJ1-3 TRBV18 TGTGCCAGCTCACCTAAGACAGGGGTTGGAAACACCATATATTTT CASSPKTGVGNTIYF